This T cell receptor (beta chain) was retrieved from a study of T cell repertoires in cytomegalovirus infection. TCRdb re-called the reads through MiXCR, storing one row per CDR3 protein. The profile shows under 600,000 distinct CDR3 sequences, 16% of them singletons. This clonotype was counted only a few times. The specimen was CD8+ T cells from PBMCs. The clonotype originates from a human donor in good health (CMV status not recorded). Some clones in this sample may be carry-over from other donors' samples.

The CDR3 sequence is CSARDWLAGDQETQYF. The CDR3 DNA is TGCAGTGCTAGAGATTGGCTAGCGGGGGATCAAGAGACCCAGTACTTC. The chain joins TRBV20-1 to TRBJ2-5; TRBD2 matches at 10 bases. Per germline, CDR1 DFQATT and CDR2 SNEGSKA (reference sequence). This CDR3 region has 16 residues. J gave up 2 bases and V 0 bases, and 6 bases lay outside the gene matches.